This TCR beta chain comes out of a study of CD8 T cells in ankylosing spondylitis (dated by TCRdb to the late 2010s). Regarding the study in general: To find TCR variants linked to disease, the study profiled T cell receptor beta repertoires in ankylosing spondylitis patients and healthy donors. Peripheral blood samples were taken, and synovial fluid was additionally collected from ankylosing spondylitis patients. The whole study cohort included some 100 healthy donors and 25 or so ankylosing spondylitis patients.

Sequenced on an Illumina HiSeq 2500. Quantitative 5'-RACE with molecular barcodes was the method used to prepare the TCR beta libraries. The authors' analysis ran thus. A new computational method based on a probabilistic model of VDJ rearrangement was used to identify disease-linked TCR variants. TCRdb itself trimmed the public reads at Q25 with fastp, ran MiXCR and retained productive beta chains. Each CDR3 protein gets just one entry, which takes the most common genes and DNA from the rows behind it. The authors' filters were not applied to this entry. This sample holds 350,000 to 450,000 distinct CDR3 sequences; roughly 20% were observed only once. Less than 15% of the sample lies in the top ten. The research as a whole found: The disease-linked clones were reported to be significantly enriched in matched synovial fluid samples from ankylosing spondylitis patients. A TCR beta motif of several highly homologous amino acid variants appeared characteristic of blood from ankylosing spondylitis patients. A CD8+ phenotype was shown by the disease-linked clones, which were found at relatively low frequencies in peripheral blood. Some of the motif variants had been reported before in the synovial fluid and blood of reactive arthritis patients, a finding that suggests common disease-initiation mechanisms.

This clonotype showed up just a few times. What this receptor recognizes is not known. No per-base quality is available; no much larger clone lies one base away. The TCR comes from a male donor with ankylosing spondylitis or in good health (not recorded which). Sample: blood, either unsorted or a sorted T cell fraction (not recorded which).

The CDR3: CASSLATPTGEQFF. At the DNA level, the sequence is TGCGCCAGCAGCTTGGCGACACCAACTGGGGAGCAGTTCTTC. The V and J segments used are TRBV5-1 and TRBJ2-1; no confident D gene assignment can be made. The germline ends are 14 bases apart after V is trimmed by 0 bases and J by 10 bases. CDR1 SGHRS and CDR2 YFSETQ are derived from the germline V gene. The CDR3 goes from the cysteine to the phenylalanine over 14 residues. Only the CDR3 DNA is retained, 42 bases long and in frame from the first base.